Reported below is one T cell receptor beta chain. The same CDR3 is also encoded by other DNA sequences in this sample. This entry comes from a study of blood T cell repertoires in COVID-19. Study details: COVID-19 samples from acute and convalescent phases originated in the United States, Italy and Spain. Sample material is recorded as cDNA or gDNA derived from T cells, B-cell-depleted T cells, or PBMCs.

Authors' data handling: It was from reference gene primer amplification that nucleated cell counts were estimated. Libraries were prepared by immunoSEQ multiplex PCR; TCRdb keeps only in-frame clonotypes and omits some of them. D and trimming come from the DNA, and the V and J calls and clone size come from that table. Among 350,000 or so clones listed, almost 90% were seen once. Germline CDR1 reads SGHTA; CDR2 reads FQGTGA. V lost 3 bases to trimming and J lost 1 base; unmatched junction nucleotides: 1. The CDR3 is 15 residues long. The sequence derives from a man younger than 30 with active or convalescent COVID-19. J is TRBJ2-3 and V is TRBV7-3; 10 nucleotides agree with TRBD2. Material for sequencing was peripheral blood. This CDR3 reads CASSLGTSGTDTQYF. DNA for the CDR3: TGTGCCAGCAGCTTGGGGACTAGCGGCACAGATACGCAGTATTTT.